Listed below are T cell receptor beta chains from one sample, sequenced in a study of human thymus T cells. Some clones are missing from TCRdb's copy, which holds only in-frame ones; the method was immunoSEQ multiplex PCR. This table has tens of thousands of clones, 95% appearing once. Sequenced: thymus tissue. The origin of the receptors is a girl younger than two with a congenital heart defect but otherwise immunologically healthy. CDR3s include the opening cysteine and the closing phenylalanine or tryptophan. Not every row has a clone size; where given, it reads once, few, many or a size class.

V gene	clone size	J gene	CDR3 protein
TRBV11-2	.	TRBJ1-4	CASSLPGNEKLFF
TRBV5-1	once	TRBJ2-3	CASSITAPKADTEQTDTQYF
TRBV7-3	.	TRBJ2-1	CASSPRDSGSAFGSYNEQFF
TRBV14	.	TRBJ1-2	CASSQDGKGSGAPYGYTF
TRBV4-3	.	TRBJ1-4	CASSQARARGEKLFF
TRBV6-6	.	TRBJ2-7	CASSYGLLFGYEQYF
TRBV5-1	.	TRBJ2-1	CASSSPGTSGYNEQFF
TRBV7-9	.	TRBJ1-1	CASSLDGTEAFF
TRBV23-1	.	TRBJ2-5	CASSQDQTNKGGDHQETQYF
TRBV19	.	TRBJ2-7	CASSTSGTEDYEQYF
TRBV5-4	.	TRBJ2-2	CASSLGRELFF
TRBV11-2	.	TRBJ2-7	CASSFVPPTRRPYEQYF
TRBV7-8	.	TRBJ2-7	CASSTGTSGYEQYF
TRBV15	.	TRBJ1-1	CATSIGLLRSGPPLNTEAFF
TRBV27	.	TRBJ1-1	CASSLSSGRANTEAFF
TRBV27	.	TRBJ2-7	CASSPRADYEQYF
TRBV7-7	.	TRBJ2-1	CASSPGQGNEQFF
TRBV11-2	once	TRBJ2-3	CASSLAPGMDTQYF
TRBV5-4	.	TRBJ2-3	CASSLPGSTDTQYF
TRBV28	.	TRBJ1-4	CASRVTDRAKLFF
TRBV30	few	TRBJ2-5	CASPGTQETQYF
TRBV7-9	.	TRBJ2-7	CASSLALAGGHRYEQYF
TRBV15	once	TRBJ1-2	CATSPLPQSQAANYGYTF
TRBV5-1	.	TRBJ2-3	CASSLGVGWGQTDTQYF
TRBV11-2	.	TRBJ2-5	CASSPDRGGGETQYF
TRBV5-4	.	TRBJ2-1	CASGIPGLPEQFF
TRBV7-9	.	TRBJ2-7	CASSSLRSYEQYF
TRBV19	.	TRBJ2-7	CASSIGGRVAQYF
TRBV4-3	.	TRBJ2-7	CASSLIRGGQGYEQYF
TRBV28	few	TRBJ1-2	CASSPPREGNYGYTF
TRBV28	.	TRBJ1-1	CASSFGAPEGNTEAFF
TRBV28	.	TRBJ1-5	CASSEGEGSNGYSNQPQHF
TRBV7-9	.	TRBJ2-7	CASSLLSGSSLEQYF